Listed here are 30 T cell receptor beta chains from one sample, sequenced in a study of blood T cell repertoires in COVID-19 (TCRdb year 2020). Receptor libraries were prepared by the immunoSEQ multiplex PCR assay. This is the immuneACCESS table as TCRdb keeps it, with only in-frame sequences that have V and J called. A part of the clones is gone; compared with another copy, unresolved V genes explain less than half, and the rest is unexplained. For this sample the table gives some 200,000 clones, of which approximately 85% were detected only once. Clones ranked in the top ten supply approximately 8.9% of the sample. The specimen sequenced was peripheral blood. The receptors shown here come from a woman aged 55-69 years with acute or convalescent COVID-19.

A note on this clone: An end of the junction differs from the germline gene, which may be a read error. This chain connects TRBV7-7 to TRBJ2-2, with D unclear. Germline V gene lookup returns CDR1 SSHAT and CDR2 FNYEAQ (reference sequence). The CDR3 covers 13 residues. The CDR3 DNA follows: TGTGCTAGCAGTTCAGCACACGGGGGGGAGCTGTTTTTT. Protein sequence: CASSSAHGGELFF.

This rearrangement joins TRBV2 to TRBJ1-3, with TRBD1 as a possible D gene (6 bases). Trimming removed 7 bases from V and 0 bases from J, with 13 bases in between. The germline V gene encodes CDR1 SNHLY and CDR2 FYNNEI. The CDR3 covers 15 residues. CDR3 bases: TGTGCCAGCACCGCACAGGGAGCCTCTGGAAACACCATATATTTT. Translation: CASTAQGASGNTIYF.

The chain carries TRBV7-9 and TRBJ1-4; D may be TRBD1 (5 bases). CDR3 size: 13 residues. CDR1 and CDR2 (germline): SEHNR, FQNEAQ (reference sequence). The V end was cut by 8 bases, the J end by 6 bases, with 13 bases between. The DNA of the CDR3 is TGTGCCAGCGTCGGGGGGTTTGATGAAAAACTGTTTTTT. Translation gives CASVGGFDEKLFF.

As for this clone: The junction shows a germline mismatch at one end, possibly a read error. This sequence joins TRBV7-7 and TRBJ2-3; 13 nucleotides match TRBD2. Per the germline V gene, CDR1 is SSHAT and CDR2 is FNYEAQ (reference sequence). CDR3 length equals 16 residues. CDR3 nucleotides: TGTGCTAGCAGCAATGGACTAGCGGGAGTCACAGATACGCAGTATTTT. Translated: CASSNGLAGVTDTQYF.

V and J are TRBV5-4 and TRBJ2-2; 10 bases match TRBD2. The length of the CDR3 is 15 residues. Germline assignment: CDR1 SGHNT and CDR2 YYREEE (reference sequence). The trim removed 2 bases at V and 3 bases at J, leaving 1 base unmatched. The CDR3 protein is CASSFGLADTGELFF. The CDR3 DNA is TGTGCCAGCAGCTTCGGACTAGCGGACACCGGGGAGCTGTTTTTT. Combining the CDR3 with reference TRBV5-4 and TRBJ2-2 gives the whole variable domain ETGVTQSPTHLIKTRGQQVTLRCSSQSGHNTVSWYQQALGQGPQFIFQYYREEENGRGNFPPRFSGLQFPNYSSELNVNALELDDSALYLCASSFGLADTGELFFGEGSRLTVL.

V is TRBV3-1 (or the pseudogene TRBV3-2) and J is TRBJ1-5; D is unresolved. V was cut by 4 bases and J by 1 base, with 11 bases left in between. Germline lookup yields CDR1 LGHDT and CDR2 YNNKEL (reference sequence). This CDR3 has 15 residues. CDR3 in amino acids: CASSPQSGSNQPQHF. CDR3 DNA sequence: TGTGCCAGCAGCCCCCAAAGCGGGAGCAATCAGCCCCAGCATTTT.

This clone was counted only a few times. The V call is TRBV19, the J call TRBJ2-1, with 7 bases aligning to TRBD1. The V and J ends lost 6 bases and 8 bases, in that order; junction bases with no gene match: 7. This CDR3 region has 13 residues. The germline gives CDR1 LNHDA, CDR2 SQIVND (reference sequence). CDR3 DNA sequence: TGTGCCAGTAGCCCGACAGGGAGCCATGAGCAGTTCTTC. Amino acids: CASSPTGSHEQFF.

The sample holds one count of this clone. This chain uses TRBV3-1 (or the pseudogene TRBV3-2) with TRBJ1-5; TRBD1 is a possible D gene (5 bases). Trimming removed 1 base from V and 4 bases from J, with 11 bases in between. The CDR3 runs to 15 residues. The germline gives CDR1 LGHDT, CDR2 YNNKEL (reference sequence). CDR3 residues: CASSQVGGVNQPQHF. The CDR3 nucleotides read TGTGCCAGCAGCCAAGTGGGGGGGGTTAATCAGCCCCAGCATTTT.

The V and J genes are TRBV20-1 and TRBJ2-1; perhaps TRBD2 as D (6 bases). CDR1 and CDR2 from the germline V gene are DFQATT and SNEGSKA (reference sequence). Deletions cut 3 bases from V and 3 bases from J, with 12 bases between. The CDR3 covers 14 residues. The CDR3 region is CSASVAGLYNEQFF. The CDR3 DNA reads TGCAGTGCTAGTGTCGCGGGACTCTACAATGAGCAGTTCTTC.

J is TRBJ2-1 and V is TRBV28, with TRBD1 as a possible D gene (5 bases). Trimming removed 2 bases at V and 6 bases at J, with 17 bases between. This CDR3 has 16 residues. CDR1 is MDHEN and CDR2 is SYDVKM in the germline V gene. CDR3 bases: TGTGCCAGCAGTTTAATCCCAGGGTTACGGGTCAATGAGCAGTTCTTC. Its translation: CASSLIPGLRVNEQFF.

V usage is TRBV7-2 and J usage is TRBJ2-1, with TRBD2 identical over 10 bases. Germline CDR1 and CDR2: SGHTA and FQGNSA. Trimming removed 5 bases from V and 0 bases from J; junction bases left unmatched: 1. This CDR3 has 15 residues. CDR3 region: CASSPSGSSYNEQFF. DNA of the CDR3: TGTGCCAGCAGCCCTAGCGGGAGCTCCTACAATGAGCAGTTCTTC. Full variable domain (remainder filled in from reference TRBV7-2 and TRBJ2-1): GAGVSQSPSNKVTEKGKDVELRCDPISGHTALYWYRQSLGQGLEFLIYFQGNSAPDKSGLPSDRFSAERTGGSVSTLTIQRTQQEDSAVYLCASSPSGSSYNEQFFGPGTRLTVL.

Regarding this clone: Other DNA sequences in this sample translate to the same CDR3. V usage is TRBV10-3 and J usage is TRBJ2-7; the D gene is possibly TRBD1 (5 bases). V was clipped by 3 bases and J by 3 bases, with 6 bases between them. This CDR3 is built from 12 residues. The germline V gene encodes CDR1 ENHRY and CDR2 SYGVKD. This CDR3 is CAISDQGYEQYV. The CDR3 DNA is TGTGCCATCAGTGACCAGGGCTACGAGCAGTACGTC.

The rearrangement links TRBV29-1 to TRBJ2-1; TRBD2 matches at 10 bases. V shed 4 bases and J 3 bases; nucleotides not matched to a gene: 12. The germline gives CDR1 SQVTM, CDR2 ANQGSEA. CDR3 length: 17 residues. CDR3 sequence reads: CSVAGLASRGSYNEQFF. Here the CDR3 DNA reads TGCAGCGTTGCGGGACTAGCGTCAAGAGGTAGCTACAATGAGCAGTTCTTC.

This chain links TRBV11-3 with TRBJ2-1, with 9 bases that match TRBD2. CDR3 size: 12 residues. Germline CDR1 reads SGHNT; CDR2 reads YENEEA. In nucleotides, the CDR3 is TGTGTGTCCAGCGGGAGGTCCAATGAGCAGTTCTTC. Translated, it gives CVSSGRSNEQFF.

This chain links TRBV18 with TRBJ2-7; 12 bases map to TRBD2. V shed 4 bases and J 6 bases; nucleotides not matched to a gene: 10. The CDR3 totals 16 residues. The germline CDR1 and CDR2 sequences are KGHSH and LQKENI. The CDR3 nucleotides are TGTGCCAGCTCACAAACACGACTAGCGGGAGCGGGCGAGCAGTACTTC. Protein product: CASSQTRLAGAGEQYF.

In nucleotides, the CDR3 is TGTGCCAGTAGTATGGAGTCTGAGGCAGGGGCGAGGACTGAAGCTTTCTTT. This gives the protein CASSMESEAGARTEAFF. The chain recombines TRBV19 with TRBJ1-1, with D tentatively TRBD1 (6 bases). Per the germline V gene, CDR1 is LNHDA and CDR2 is SQIVND (reference sequence). Between the trimmed V and J ends, which lost 3 bases and 5 bases, there was a span of 22 bases. The CDR3 loop spans 17 amino acids.

V is TRBV27 and J is TRBJ1-2; a weak D match, TRBD1 (6 bases). The V and J ends lost 5 bases and 1 base respectively, with 11 bases between them. The germline gives CDR1 MNHEY, CDR2 SMNVEV (reference sequence). CDR3 length equals 14 residues. CDR3 sequence: CASSIGQFNYGYTF. CDR3 bases: TGTGCCAGCAGTATAGGACAGTTTAACTATGGCTACACCTTC.

V gene TRBV18 combines with J gene TRBJ1-1; D might be TRBD1 (5 bases). This CDR3 has 15 residues. Germline V CDR1 and CDR2: KGHSH, LQKENI. Trimming shortened V by 5 bases and J by 1 base, and 14 bases separated the two germline ends. The DNA of the CDR3 is TGTGCCAGCTCAAGTCAGGGATTGGGGAACACTGAAGCTTTCTTT. It specifies CASSSQGLGNTEAFF.

The chain carries TRBV7-9 and TRBJ1-5; TRBD1 matches 7 bases. The CDR3 runs 15 residues. Germline CDR1 SEHNR, CDR2 FQNEAQ (reference sequence). Trimming took 5 bases from V and 10 from J; bases not matched to a gene: 14. For the CDR3, the DNA is TGTGCCAGCAGCCCCCTGGGGGACAGCGGCAGCCCCCAGCATTTT. The encoded protein is CASSPLGDSGSPQHF.

This sequence joins TRBV7-9 and TRBJ2-4; maybe TRBD1 (6 bases). The CDR3 sequence is 11 residues long. CDR1 is SEHNR, CDR2 FQNEAQ, per germline (reference sequence). The V and J ends lost 5 bases and 10 bases respectively, with 9 bases between them. The CDR3 region has the DNA TGTGCCAGCAGCCCGGGACAAATTCAGTACTTC. This gives the protein CASSPGQIQYF.

The chain has TRBV7-3 and TRBJ1-1; D not resolved. Trimming took 1 base from V and 1 from J, leaving 4 bases between them. This CDR3 region has 13 residues. Per the germline V gene, CDR1 is SGHTA and CDR2 is FQGTGA. The CDR3 sequence: CASSLMRNTEAFF. Here the CDR3 DNA reads TGTGCCAGCAGCTTAATGAGGAACACTGAAGCTTTCTTT.

The chain combines TRBV2 with TRBJ2-3, with 9 bases matching TRBD1. The CDR3 is 15 amino acids. CDR1 is SNHLY, CDR2 FYNNEI, per germline. Trimming at V came to 6 bases and at J to 6 bases, leaving 10 bases not matched to a gene. CDR3 amino acids: CASSSYRGRRDTQYF. CDR3 DNA sequence: TGTGCCAGCAGCTCCTACAGGGGGCGCAGGGATACGCAGTATTTT.

The chain combines TRBV28 with TRBJ2-3; 7 nucleotides line up with TRBD1. With V trimmed by 4 bases and J by 6 bases, 10 bases remained unmatched. Germline lookup yields CDR1 MDHEN and CDR2 SYDVKM. The CDR3 is 15 amino acids. The CDR3 DNA is TGTGCCAGCAGTTCGCAGGACAGGTTGGTGGATACGCAGTATTTT. Translation: CASSSQDRLVDTQYF.

V gene TRBV12-5 combines with J gene TRBJ2-2; 9 bases agree with TRBD1. Germline CDR1 is LGHNT and CDR2 is FRNRAP. CDR3 size: 15 residues. With 5 bases clipped from V and 6 bases from J, the junction kept 7 bases outside the gene matches. The CDR3 loop is CASGLGQGSAGELFF. The CDR3 coding sequence is TGTGCTAGTGGTCTGGGACAGGGAAGCGCCGGGGAGCTGTTTTTT.

The chain uses TRBV19 and TRBJ1-1; no firm D call. V lost 2 bases and J lost 1, with 5 bases in between. The germline V gene has CDR1 LNHDA and CDR2 SQIVND (reference sequence). This CDR3 region has 13 residues. CDR3: CASSINRNTEAFF. CDR3 in DNA: TGTGCCAGTAGTATAAACAGGAACACTGAAGCTTTCTTT.

The chain couples TRBV7-9 to TRBJ2-1, with 9 bases matching TRBD1. Germline CDR1 and CDR2: SEHNR and FQNEAQ (reference sequence). The V and J ends lost 1 base and 8 bases, in that order; junction bases with no gene match: 9. There are 16 residues in the CDR3. The CDR3 sequence is CASSLVSGTGIDEQFF. The CDR3 DNA follows: TGTGCCAGCAGCTTAGTTTCCGGGACAGGGATCGATGAGCAGTTCTTC. Drawing the rest from reference TRBV7-9 and TRBJ2-1, the complete variable domain is DTGVSQNPRHKITKRGQNVTFRCDPISEHNRLYWYRQTLGQGPEFLTYFQNEAQLEKSRLLSDRFSAERPKGSFSTLEIQRTEQGDSAMYLCASSLVSGTGIDEQFFGPGTRLTVL.

The V gene is TRBV28, the J gene TRBJ1-4, with D perhaps matching TRBD1 (6 bases). V was pared by 7 bases and J by 8 bases, with 17 bases between. Germline V gene lookup returns CDR1 MDHEN and CDR2 SYDVKM. The CDR3 spans 14 residues. The CDR3 nucleotides read TGTGCCAGCACCATAGTGGACAGTACCGAAAAACTGTTTTTT. Its protein is CASTIVDSTEKLFF.

In its sample, this clone is medium-sized (0.01 to 0.1%). V is TRBV15 and J is TRBJ2-5; 10 bases fit TRBD2. Germline CDR1 reads LNHNV; CDR2 reads YYDKDF (reference sequence). The J segment lost 5 bases and the V segment lost 5 bases, leaving 5 bases of the junction unmatched. The CDR3 consists of 14 residues. The chain's CDR3 is CATSLAGVGETQYF. The CDR3, as DNA: TGTGCCACCAGCCTAGCGGGAGTAGGCGAGACCCAGTACTTC.

The genes are TRBV10-3 and TRBJ2-1, with a possible D match to TRBD2 (6 bases). The CDR3 runs 14 residues. V was shortened by 7 bases and J by 5 bases, with 15 bases between the two germline ends. CDR1 is ENHRY, CDR2 SYGVKD, per germline. The CDR3 nucleotides are TGTGCCATCACAGAGCGGGCGACCAACAATGAGCAGTTCTTC. It specifies CAITERATNNEQFF.

The rearrangement uses TRBV3-1 (or the pseudogene TRBV3-2) and TRBJ1-1; 8 nucleotides match TRBD1. The CDR3 length is 16 residues. V shed 4 bases and J 0 bases; nucleotides not matched to a gene: 7. In germline, CDR1 is LGHDT, CDR2 YNNKEL (reference sequence). The chain's CDR3 is CASSPTGDFLNTEAFF. The CDR3 DNA reads as TGTGCCAGCAGCCCGACAGGGGACTTCTTGAACACTGAAGCTTTCTTT.